The present T cell receptor beta chain was sequenced within a study of T cell responses to AZD1222 COVID-19 vaccine. The CDR3 is 14 residues long. V dropped 7 bases and J dropped 6 bases, with 16 bases sitting between them. The germline V gene encodes CDR1 LGHNT and CDR2 FRNRAP. This clone was seen once. The table came from immunoSEQ multiplex PCR; TCRdb's copy has only in-frame clones and leaves some out. This table has tens of thousands of clones, 80% appearing once. The chain joins TRBV12-5 to TRBJ1-5; a possible D gene is TRBD1 (6 bases). This clonotype was sampled from an adult who received the AZD1222 COVID-19 vaccine. The source was peripheral blood, collected 28 days after the second AZD1222 dose. In DNA form, the CDR3 reads TGTGCTAGTGTTCCATGGGGGGCGGGTCAGCCCCAGCATTTT. Translated: CASVPWGAGQPQHF.